A selection of T cell receptor beta chains follows, all from one sample in a study of early T cells in non-severe SARS-CoV-2 infection. TCRdb recomputed calls from the 5' RACE reads with MiXCR, one row per CDR3 protein. The sample contains about 97,000 distinct CDR3 sequences, more than 9.5% of which appear only once. The sample was whole blood, taken at baseline. The receptors shown here come from an adult who was a healthcare worker with PCR-confirmed SARS-CoV-2 infection or an uninfected control (not recorded which). Each CDR3 is given with its conserved first and last residue. Each record gives: D gene, V gene, clone size, J gene, CDR3 DNA, CDR3 protein. D genes are given only for firm matches. Only part of the rows carry a size: once, few, many, or a class if the clone is expanded.

>TRBD2|TRBV12-3/TRBV12-4|.|TRBJ2-1
TGTGCCAGCATTTTAACTAGCGGGAGTCACAATGAGCAGTTCTTC
CASILTSGSHNEQFF
>TRBD2|TRBV7-2|few|TRBJ2-7
TGTGCCAGCAGTCCGGGGGGGCCCGAGCAGTACTTC
CASSPGGPEQYF
>.|TRBV5-3|.|TRBJ2-1
TGTGCCAGAAGCCCCGGGACCTACAATGAGCAGTTCTTC
CARSPGTYNEQFF
>TRBD1|TRBV20-1|few|TRBJ1-3
TGCAGTGCTTCTCCTTACCGGGACAGGAAAAACACCATATATTTT
CSASPYRDRKNTIYF
>.|TRBV14|few|TRBJ2-3
TGTGCCAGCAGCCAGGGGAGAGCAGATACGCAGTATTTT
CASSQGRADTQYF
>.|TRBV7-9|few|TRBJ2-5
TGTGCCAGCAGCTTCCCTCTTCAGGGGCAAGAGACCCAGTACTTC
CASSFPLQGQETQYF
>.|TRBV2|few|TRBJ2-7
TGTGCCAGCACCCGCCAAGGGGCCTACGAGCAGTACTTC
CASTRQGAYEQYF
>.|TRBV6-5|many|TRBJ1-1
TGTGCCAGCAGTTACATGGCCGGTGAAGCTTTCTTT
CASSYMAGEAFF
>.|TRBV4-3|.|TRBJ2-7
TGCGCCAGCAGCCAAGAGAGTTACGGGGCGGAAGAGCAGTACTTC
CASSQESYGAEEQYF
>.|TRBV18|many|TRBJ1-4
TGTGCCAGCTCACCAGGAAGGCCCCCGGGGGAAAAACTGTTTTTT
CASSPGRPPGEKLFF
>.|TRBV4-1|.|TRBJ2-7
TGCGCCAGCAGCCAAGGTTTCGTAATTGGATCCTACGAGCAGTACTTC
CASSQGFVIGSYEQYF
>.|TRBV15|few|TRBJ2-3
TGTGCCACCAGCATGGGGAGTAGCACAGATACGCAGTATTTT
CATSMGSSTDTQYF
>TRBD1|TRBV6-5|.|TRBJ1-3
TGTGCCAGCAGTTACGGGACAGGGGGTAATCTGGCTGGAAACACCATATATTTT
CASSYGTGGNLAGNTIYF
>TRBD1|TRBV29-1|few|TRBJ2-5
TGCAGCGCGGGGACAGGGGGGCAGGAGACCCAGTACTTC
CSAGTGGQETQYF
>.|TRBV20-1|few|TRBJ2-1
TGCAGTGCGGAAAGGTATGAGCAGTTCTTC
CSAERYEQFF
>.|TRBV3-1|many|TRBJ2-7
TGTGCCAGCAGCCATTATCTAGCGTCGAAGGCCTACGAGCAGTACTTC
CASSHYLASKAYEQYF
>.|TRBV28|.|TRBJ2-7
TGTGCCAGCAGCCCTCAGAGTACCTACGAGCAGTACTTC
CASSPQSTYEQYF
>.|TRBV5-1|.|TRBJ1-5
TGCGCCAGCAGCTTGTATCAGCCCCAGCATTTT
CASSLYQPQHF
>.|TRBV6-6|many|TRBJ1-1
TGTGCCACCAAGACGACAGGGAACACTGAAGCTTTCTTT
CATKTTGNTEAFF
>TRBD1|TRBV2|many|TRBJ1-5
TGTGCCAGCAGTTACGACAGGGATCAGCCCCAGCATTTT
CASSYDRDQPQHF
>TRBD2|TRBV10-2|.|TRBJ2-1
TGCGCCAGCAGTCCTAGCGGGAGCCCCCGGAATGAGCAGTTCTTC
CASSPSGSPRNEQFF
>.|TRBV5-4|.|TRBJ2-5
TGTGCCAGCAGCTTGGATGCTCTCCAAGAGACCCAGTACTTC
CASSLDALQETQYF
>.|TRBV3-1|few|TRBJ1-6
TGTGCCAGCAGCCAAGTCAGGACGGAGAATTCACCCCTCCACTTT
CASSQVRTENSPLHF
>.|TRBV3-1|many|TRBJ1-1
TGTGCCAGCAGCCAATTTGGGGGGGCGTCTGAAGCTTTCTTT
CASSQFGGASEAFF
>TRBD2|TRBV3-1|many|TRBJ2-1
TGTGCCAGCAGCCCTAGCGGGGGGGCTTACAATGAGCAGTTCTTC
CASSPSGGAYNEQFF
>.|TRBV12-3/TRBV12-4|many|TRBJ2-1
TGTGCCAGCAGTGCCGGGCTCTCAGGGCCCAATGAGCAGTTCTTC
CASSAGLSGPNEQFF
>.|TRBV20-1|few|TRBJ2-3
TGCAGTGCTATAAGTGGGGGAGGCACAGATACGCAGTATTTT
CSAISGGGTDTQYF
>.|TRBV2|.|TRBJ2-5
TGTGCCAGCAGAGGGGGGCAAGAGACCCAGTACTTC
CASRGGQETQYF
>TRBD1|TRBV11-2|.|TRBJ2-7
TGTGCCAGCAGCTGGGACAGCTCCATTGCGTACGAGCAGTACTTC
CASSWDSSIAYEQYF
>TRBD2|TRBV29-1|many|TRBJ2-1
TGCAGCGTTGAAGAGGGAGGGTTGTTTGAGCAGTTCTTC
CSVEEGGLFEQFF
>TRBD2|TRBV18|few|TRBJ2-7
TGTGCCAGCTCGCCCGGGACTAGGGGGTACGAGCAGTACTTC
CASSPGTRGYEQYF
>.|TRBV10-2|.|TRBJ1-2
TGCGCCAGCAGAAGGGAAAATAACTATGGCTACACCTTC
CASRRENNYGYTF
>.|TRBV10-3|many|TRBJ2-3
TGTGCCATCAGTGAGCGGCCCTACTACACAGATACGCAGTATTTT
CAISERPYYTDTQYF
>.|TRBV20-1|many|TRBJ2-1
TGCAGTGCTTTTAGGGGGATACGCTACAATGAGCAGTTCTTC
CSAFRGIRYNEQFF
>TRBD2|TRBV4-2|many|TRBJ2-1
TGTGCCAGCAGCCAAGATACGGCGGGAGGGCCCCGAAATGAGCAGTTCTTC
CASSQDTAGGPRNEQFF
>.|TRBV4-1|few|TRBJ2-7
TGCGCCAGCAGCGAAGATGTGGGCGTGCGGGGCAGCTCCTACGAGCAGTACTTC
CASSEDVGVRGSSYEQYF
>.|TRBV10-2|few|TRBJ2-3
TGCGCCAGCAGACAGGGTAGCACAGATACGCAGTATTTT
CASRQGSTDTQYF
>TRBD1|TRBV2|.|TRBJ2-1
TGTGCCAGCAGGGACCGGACAGGGTCCAATGAGCAGTTCTTC
CASRDRTGSNEQFF
>.|TRBV4-1|few|TRBJ2-3
TGCGCCAGCAGCCAAGATGTTGGAGATACGCAGTATTTT
CASSQDVGDTQYF
>TRBD1|TRBV6-1|few|TRBJ2-5
TGTGCCAGCAGTGGGGGACAGTTAGAAGAGACCCAGTACTTC
CASSGGQLEETQYF
>.|TRBV6-6|many|TRBJ2-7
TGTGCCAGCAGTTACTATGGGGGGCCAAGCTCCTACGAGCAGTACTTC
CASSYYGGPSSYEQYF
>.|TRBV12-3/TRBV12-4|.|TRBJ2-6
TGTGCCAGCAGACTTGGGGGGGCCAACGTCCTGACTTTC
CASRLGGANVLTF
>.|TRBV29-1|few|TRBJ1-5
TGCAGCACAAGACAGGCGCTCAATCAGCCCCAGCATTTT
CSTRQALNQPQHF
>TRBD1|TRBV6-6|many|TRBJ2-5
TGTGCCAGCAGTGACTACAGGGGTCAAGAGACCCAGTACTTC
CASSDYRGQETQYF
>.|TRBV20-1|few|TRBJ2-3
TGCAGTGCTAGAGCTGGACTTTCAGATACGCAGTATTTT
CSARAGLSDTQYF
>TRBD2|TRBV10-3|few|TRBJ2-2
TGTGCCATCAGTGAGTCGACTAGCGGGGGCCCAAACACCGGGGAGCTGTTTTTT
CAISESTSGGPNTGELFF
>.|TRBV10-3|many|TRBJ2-5
TGTGCCATCAGCACCTTCGGACAGCAAGAGACCCAGTACTTC
CAISTFGQQETQYF
>TRBD1|TRBV6-1|.|TRBJ1-1
TGTGCCAGCGAACCGGGACAGGGGAACACTGAAGCTTTCTTT
CASEPGQGNTEAFF
>.|TRBV3-1|many|TRBJ1-2
TGTGCCAGCAGACTTGAGGGTACAGGGTACTATGGCTACACCTTC
CASRLEGTGYYGYTF
>.|TRBV12-3/TRBV12-4|few|TRBJ1-2
TGTGCCAGCAGTTTTCAGTCCTACTATGGCTACACCTTC
CASSFQSYYGYTF
>.|TRBV20-1|few|TRBJ1-4
TGCAGTTCTCGTAGGGGTACTAATGAAAAACTGTTTTTT
CSSRRGTNEKLFF
>TRBD2|TRBV10-3|.|TRBJ2-7
TGTGCCACAACCGCACTAGCGGGAGCGACCTACGAGCAGTACTTC
CATTALAGATYEQYF
>.|TRBV29-1|.|TRBJ2-1
TGCAGCGCGGGACTGACGGGGAATGAGCAGTTCTTC
CSAGLTGNEQFF
>.|TRBV30|few|TRBJ2-3
TGTGCCTGGGGCACAGGGATTAGCACAGATACGCAGTATTTT
CAWGTGISTDTQYF